Sequencing of this T cell receptor beta chain was carried out in a study of early T cells in non-severe SARS-CoV-2 infection (dated by TCRdb to the early 2020s). Regarding the research as a whole: Because TCR sequencing relied on bulk RNA taken from unsorted whole blood, pairing of alpha and beta chains was not possible. Study-wide conclusions, independent of this receptor: VDJdb matching was skewed toward anti-spike CD8 responses, so virus-specific expansions were likely underestimated and private and CD4 specificities were missed.

Library method: 5' RACE. Sequencing instrument: NextSeq 500. The TCR library protocol attached unique molecular identifiers to individual cDNA molecules to correct for sequencing error and PCR bias. Both TCR alpha and beta chains were sequenced, and tight co-correlation was observed between alpha and beta sequence abundances in each sample. As for the authors' bioinformatics: Decombinator V4 was used to annotate TCR sequences for V gene, J gene and CDR3. TCRs were defined as expanded if a significant change between any two time points was detected under a Poisson model with p below 0.0001. TCR abundances were normalised to the total number of TCRs sequenced per sample and expressed as counts per million. TRAV1-2 paired with TRAJ12, TRAJ20 or TRAJ33 defined MAIT TCRs, while TRAV10 paired with TRAJ18 defined iNKT TCRs. VDJdb, accessed on 1 November 2021, was searched for TCRs annotated for CMV, EBV and SARS-CoV-2, and TCRs annotated for more than one antigen were excluded. The public reads were reanalyzed by TCRdb: fastp trimming at Q25, MiXCR alignment, in-frame beta chains only. When rows share a CDR3 protein, they turn into one entry using the most common DNA and genes. The V and J calls reflect TCRdb's pipeline rather than the authors' work. The sample table contains some 77,000 distinct CDR3 sequences; only one count was recorded for 9.5% to 15% of them. The top ten hold about 1.1% of the sample.

The CDR3 spans 15 residues, from the cysteine through the phenylalanine. The DNA shown is the 45-base CDR3, in frame from base 1. Set within a cohort of healthcare workers in London, UK, this nested case-control study involved weekly PCR testing of nasopharyngeal swabs along with blood sampling. Healthcare workers were enrolled in the week of the UK lockdown, from 23 to 31 March 2020, and were followed every week for up to about 16 weeks. Points on this clonotype: There is no known antigen for this receptor. No clone much larger than this one lies a single base away; base qualities are absent.

The sample consisted of whole blood. This clonotype originated in an adult who was a healthcare worker with PCR-confirmed SARS-CoV-2 infection or an uninfected control (not recorded which). Recombination connected TRBV21-1 to TRBJ2-5; no DNA check was done on the table's D call, TRBD2. TRBV21-1 is labeled a pseudogene. The CDR3: CASGKGKRVEETQYF. DNA sequence: TGTGCCAGCGGCAAGGGGAAGCGGGTAGAAGAGACCCAGTACTTC.